This TCR beta chain was identified during a study of T-cell memory formation after mild COVID-19. For the study at large: TCR clustering was largely donor specific.

Constant-segment primers were used for 5'RACE, and the resulting TCR alpha and TCR beta cDNA libraries carried sample barcodes and UMIs. Each CDR3 protein is one row after TCRdb ran MiXCR on the 5' RACE reads. Of about 250,000 distinct CDR3 sequences in the sample, 15% were seen once. This clonotype has just a few counts. Per germline, CDR1 MGHRA and CDR2 YSYEKL. This CDR3 has 14 amino acids. Trimming cost V 1 base and J 1 base, with 5 bases left between them. The sequenced sample was PBMCs or a T cell subset sorted from them (not recorded which). The clonotype originates from an adult woman who had mild COVID-19 (a few samples of this study predate the infection). Cell type and time point are not known. V gene TRBV4-1 combines with J gene TRBJ1-5; no definite D call. CDR3 in amino acids: CASSQGVSNQPQHF. DNA of the CDR3: TGCGCCAGCAGCCAAGGAGTCAGCAATCAGCCCCAGCATTTT.